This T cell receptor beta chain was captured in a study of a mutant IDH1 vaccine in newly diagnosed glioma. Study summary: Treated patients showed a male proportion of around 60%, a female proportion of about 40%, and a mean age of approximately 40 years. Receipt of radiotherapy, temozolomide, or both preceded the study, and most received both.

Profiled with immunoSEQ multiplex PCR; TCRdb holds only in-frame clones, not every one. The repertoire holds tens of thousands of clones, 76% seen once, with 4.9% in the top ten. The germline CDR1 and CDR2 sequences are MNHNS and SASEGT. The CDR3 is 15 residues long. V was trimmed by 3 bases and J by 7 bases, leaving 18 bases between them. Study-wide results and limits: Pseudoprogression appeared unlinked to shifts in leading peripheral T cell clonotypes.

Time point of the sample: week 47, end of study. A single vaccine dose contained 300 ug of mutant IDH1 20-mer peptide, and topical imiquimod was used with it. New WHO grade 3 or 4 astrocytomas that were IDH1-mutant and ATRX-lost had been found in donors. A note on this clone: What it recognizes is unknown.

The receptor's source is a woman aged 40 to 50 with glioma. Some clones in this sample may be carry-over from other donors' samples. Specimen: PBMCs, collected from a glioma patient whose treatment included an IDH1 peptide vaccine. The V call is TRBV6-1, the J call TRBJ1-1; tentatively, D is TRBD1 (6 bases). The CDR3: CASSEEGHTKGEAFF. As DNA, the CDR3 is TGTGCCAGCAGTGAGGAGGGACACACCAAGGGTGAAGCTTTCTTT.